Listed below are T cell receptor beta chains from one sample, sequenced in a study of cytomegalovirus exposure and HLA in healthy donors. Repertoires were generated with immunoSEQ multiplex PCR, while TCRdb's copy carries only in-frame clones and drops some. This table holds under 95,000 clones, approximately 75% found once. Sequenced material: PBMCs. All receptors come from a woman between 40 and 50 years old in good health and CMV-seropositive. CDR3s include the opening cysteine and the closing phenylalanine or tryptophan. Fields, in order: V gene, D gene, clone size, J gene, CDR3 DNA, CDR3 protein. The D gene is left open where the match is weak. The size entry is marked missing in some rows and otherwise reads once, few, many or a size class.

>TRBV6-5|-|-|TRBJ2-7
TGTGCCAGCAGTTACTCGAGCTCCTACGAGCAGTACTTC
CASSYSSSYEQYF
>TRBV18|-|once|TRBJ1-4
TGTGCCAGCTCACCTCCCGGGCAGGGGAATGAAAAACTGTTTTTT
CASSPPGQGNEKLFF
>TRBV6-6|-|-|TRBJ1-4
TGTGCCAGCAGTTACTCGACAGTCGGGGGTGAAAAACTGTTTTTT
CASSYSTVGGEKLFF
>TRBV5-6|-|few|TRBJ2-7
TGTGCCAGCAGCTCGGGACACTCCTACGAGCAGTACTTC
CASSSGHSYEQYF
>TRBV19|-|-|TRBJ1-1
TGTGCCACGAGGGCGGTGGGGTCGAACACTGAAGCTTTCTTT
CATRAVGSNTEAFF
>TRBV5-4|TRBD2|-|TRBJ2-2
TGTGCCAGCAGTTCAGACCCGGGACTAGCGGGGGCCGGGGAGCTGTTTTTT
CASSSDPGLAGAGELFF
>TRBV5-1|-|few|TRBJ1-4
TGCGCCAGCAGCTTCTCGACAGTTGCAACTAATGAAAAACTGTTTTTT
CASSFSTVATNEKLFF
>TRBV19|TRBD1|-|TRBJ2-2
TGTGCCAGTAATCTGGACAGGGAGAACACCGGGGAGCTGTTTTTT
CASNLDRENTGELFF
>TRBV7-3|TRBD2|-|TRBJ2-1
TGTGCCAGCAGCTTATCTAGCGGGGGGCCCCGCAATGAGCAGTTCTTC
CASSLSSGGPRNEQFF
>TRBV6-6|TRBD1|-|TRBJ1-1
TGTGCCAGCATTAAAAGACAGGGGTGGGCTGAAGCTTTCTTT
CASIKRQGWAEAFF
>TRBV6-1|TRBD1|few|TRBJ1-2
TGTGCCAGCAGTGAAGTGGGACAGGGGGGTGGCTACACCTTC
CASSEVGQGGGYTF
>TRBV5-1|-|-|TRBJ2-5
TGCGCCAGCAGCTTGGCGGAGGGCCCCCAAGAGACCCAGTACTTC
CASSLAEGPQETQYF
>TRBV9|-|-|TRBJ1-5
TGTGCCAGTGCCCTGGGTATAGGAGCCGGAGAAGGCAATCAGCCCCAGCATTTT
CASALGIGAGEGNQPQHF
>TRBV6-6|-|few|TRBJ2-5
TGTGCCAGCAGTTACCCCCTACCCCAGTACTTC
CASSYPLPQYF
>TRBV10-2|-|-|TRBJ2-7
TGCGCCAGCAGTGAGAAAGAAGCTATACCTCTTAACTCCTACGAGCAGTACTTC
CASSEKEAIPLNSYEQYF
>TRBV30|TRBD1|-|TRBJ1-4
TGTGCCTGGACTACGGGACAGGGGAATGAAAAACTGTTTTTT
CAWTTGQGNEKLFF
>TRBV2|-|-|TRBJ1-2
TGTGCCAGCAGTGTAAACAGGGACGATGGCTACACCTTC
CASSVNRDDGYTF